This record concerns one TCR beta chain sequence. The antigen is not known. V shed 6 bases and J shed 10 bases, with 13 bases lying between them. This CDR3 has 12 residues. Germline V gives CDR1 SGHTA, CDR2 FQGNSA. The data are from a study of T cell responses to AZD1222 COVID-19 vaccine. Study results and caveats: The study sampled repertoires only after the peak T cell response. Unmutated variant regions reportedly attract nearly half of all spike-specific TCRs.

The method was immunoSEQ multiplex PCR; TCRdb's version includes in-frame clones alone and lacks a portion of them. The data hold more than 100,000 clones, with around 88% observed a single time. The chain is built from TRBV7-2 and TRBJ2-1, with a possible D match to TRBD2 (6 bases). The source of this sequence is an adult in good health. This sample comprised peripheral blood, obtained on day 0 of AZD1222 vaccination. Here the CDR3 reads CASSWEVGEQFF. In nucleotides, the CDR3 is TGTGCCAGCAGTTGGGAGGTCGGAGAGCAGTTCTTC.